The rows below give T cell receptor beta chains drawn from one sample of a study of metastatic and nonmetastatic thyroid tumors. TCRdb redid the clone calls on the PCR reads using MiXCR. The table has approximately 31,000 clones, approximately 19% seen once. Material for sequencing was blood. Receptor source: a female donor with papillary thyroid cancer or a benign thyroid nodule (not recorded which). Some clones in this sample may be carry-over from other donors' samples. Both conserved end residues are part of each CDR3. D genes are given only for firm matches. Only part of the rows carry a size: once, few, many, or a class if the clone is expanded.

. 15 TRBJ1-6 few TRBV2 TGTGCCAGCAGTTCGCAGGGGCTACAAGGGTCACCCCTCCACTTT CASSSQGLQGSPLHF
. 15 TRBJ1-2 many TRBV27 TGTGCCAGCAGTTTAGGTTCGGAGAGAGGTAATGGCTACACCTTC CASSLGSERGNGYTF
TRBD2 15 TRBJ2-5 many TRBV20-1 TGCAGTCAGATTCGACTAGCGGGGGAGATAGAGACCCAGTACTTC CSQIRLAGEIETQYF
. 12 TRBJ1-1 few TRBV12-3/TRBV12-4 TGTGCCAGCAGCCCAGGGTTTGGGGAAGCTTTCTTT CASSPGFGEAFF
. 15 TRBJ2-2 many TRBV7-2 TGTGCCAGCAGCTTAGTTGGGCAGTACACCGGGGAGCTGTTTTTT CASSLVGQYTGELFF
TRBD2 14 TRBJ2-7 medium-sized TRBV2 TGTGCCAGCAGCGAAATAGCGGGGGGGAACGAGCAGTACTTC CASSEIAGGNEQYF
. 17 TRBJ1-3 . TRBV3-1 TGTGCCAGCAGCCAAGGTACAGGGCCTTACTCTGGAAACACCATATATTTT CASSQGTGPYSGNTIYF
. 13 TRBJ1-1 many TRBV6-4 TGTGCCAGCAGTTCCACAGCGAACACTGAAGCTTTCTTT CASSSTANTEAFF
. 13 TRBJ2-1 few TRBV6-2/TRBV6-3 TGTGCCAGCAGACAATCTGGGCTTAATGAGCAGTTCTTC CASRQSGLNEQFF
TRBD2 14 TRBJ2-7 . TRBV20-1 TGCAGTGCTAGCAGGGAGGGGCCTTCCTACGAGCAGTACTTC CSASREGPSYEQYF
. 13 TRBJ1-2 many TRBV9 TGTGCCAGCAGCTTATCTACTAGGTATGGCTACACCTTC CASSLSTRYGYTF
. 14 TRBJ1-5 many TRBV28 TGTGCCAGCAGTCTCGGGCAGGATAATCAGCCCCAGCATTTT CASSLGQDNQPQHF
. 13 TRBJ1-1 many TRBV19 TGTGCCAGTAGTATCAAGGGGCCGACTGAAGCTTTCTTT CASSIKGPTEAFF
. 12 TRBJ1-2 many TRBV9 TGTGCCCGCCTATGGGGGGTTGATGGCTACACCTTC CARLWGVDGYTF
. 14 TRBJ1-1 . TRBV6-1 TGTGCCAGCAGTGAAGGTCGGGACTTAGCTGAAGCTTTCTTT CASSEGRDLAEAFF
. 15 TRBJ2-1 few TRBV28 TGTGCCAGCAGTTCCCCAGGGACGCTAAACAATGAGCAGTTCTTC CASSSPGTLNNEQFF
. 13 TRBJ1-1 . TRBV6-1 TGTGCCAGCAGTGAAGCGCAGTACAGTGAAGCTTTCTTT CASSEAQYSEAFF
TRBD2 14 TRBJ2-1 medium-sized TRBV10-1 TGCGCCAGCAGTGATAGGCGGGGGGGCCATGAGCAGTTCTTC CASSDRRGGHEQFF
TRBD1 13 TRBJ1-5 . TRBV28 TGTGCCAGCCGACAGGGTTTCAATCAGCCCCAGCATTTT CASRQGFNQPQHF
TRBD1 15 TRBJ2-5 many TRBV20-1 TGCAGTGCTTACCCCCGGGACAGGCAGGGGGAGACCCAGTACTTC CSAYPRDRQGETQYF
. 12 TRBJ2-5 many TRBV20-1 TGCAGTGCCTGGTGGGGGGAGGAGACCCAGTACTTC CSAWWGEETQYF
. 12 TRBJ2-2 . TRBV15 TGTGCCACCAGCAGACATGCCGGGGAGCTGTTTTTT CATSRHAGELFF
. 15 TRBJ2-7 many TRBV19 TGTGCCAGTAGTATGATCGACGAAGTCGGGTACGAGCAGTACTTC CASSMIDEVGYEQYF
TRBD1 13 TRBJ1-1 medium-sized TRBV6-1 TGTGCCAGCAGTGCCAGGGGGCTCACTGAAGCTTTCTTT CASSARGLTEAFF
. 16 TRBJ1-1 medium-sized TRBV6-2/TRBV6-3 TGTGCCAGCAGGGATTGGAGGAGAGGGGTGAACACTGAAGCTTTCTTT CASRDWRRGVNTEAFF
. 11 TRBJ1-1 . TRBV30 TGTGCCTGGAGTGTAGTGGAGGAAGCTTTCTTT CAWSVVEEAFF
TRBD2 15 TRBJ2-3 . TRBV10-3 TGTGCCATCGGGGGACTAGCGGGATACACAGATACGCAGTATTTT CAIGGLAGYTDTQYF
. 17 TRBJ2-3 few TRBV6-2/TRBV6-3 TGTGCCAGCAGCCGTGGGGCGCGAGGGGGGGCCACGGATACGCAGTATTTT CASSRGARGGATDTQYF
. 16 TRBJ1-3 . TRBV9 TGTGCCAGCAGCCCCCCTGATGGGGTTTCGGGAAACACCATATATTTT CASSPPDGVSGNTIYF